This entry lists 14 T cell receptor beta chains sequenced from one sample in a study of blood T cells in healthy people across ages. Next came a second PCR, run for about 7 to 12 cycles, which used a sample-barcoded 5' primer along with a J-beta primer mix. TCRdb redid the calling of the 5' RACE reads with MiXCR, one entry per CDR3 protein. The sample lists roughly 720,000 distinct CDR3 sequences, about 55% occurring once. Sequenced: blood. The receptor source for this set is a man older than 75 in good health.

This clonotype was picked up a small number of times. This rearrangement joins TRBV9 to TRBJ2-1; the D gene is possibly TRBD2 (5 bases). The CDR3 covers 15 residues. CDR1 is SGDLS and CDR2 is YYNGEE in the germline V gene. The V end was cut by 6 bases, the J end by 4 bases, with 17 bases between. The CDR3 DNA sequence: TGTGCCAGCAAACCGGGGTTCGGCGGATACAATGAGCAGTTCTTC. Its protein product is CASKPGFGGYNEQFF.

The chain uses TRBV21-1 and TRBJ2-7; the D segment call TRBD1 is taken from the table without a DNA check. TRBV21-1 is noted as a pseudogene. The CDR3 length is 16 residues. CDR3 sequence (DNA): TGTGCCAGCAGCAAAGATCCGGGACATGGGACCTACGAGCAGTACTTC. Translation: CASSKDPGHGTYEQYF.

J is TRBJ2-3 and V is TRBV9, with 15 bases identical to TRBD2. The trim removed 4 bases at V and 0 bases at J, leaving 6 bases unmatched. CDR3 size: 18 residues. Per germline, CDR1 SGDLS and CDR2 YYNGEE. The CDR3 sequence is CASSPRTSGRGSTDTQYF. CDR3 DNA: TGTGCCAGCAGCCCCCGGACTAGCGGGAGGGGAAGCACAGATACGCAGTATTTT.

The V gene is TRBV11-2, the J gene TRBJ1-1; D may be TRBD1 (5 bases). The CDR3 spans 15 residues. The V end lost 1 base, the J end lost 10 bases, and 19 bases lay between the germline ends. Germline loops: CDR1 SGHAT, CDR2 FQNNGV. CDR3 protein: CASSLATGLPCAAFF. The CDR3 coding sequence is TGTGCCAGCAGCTTAGCGACGGGACTCCCGTGCGCAGCTTTCTTT.

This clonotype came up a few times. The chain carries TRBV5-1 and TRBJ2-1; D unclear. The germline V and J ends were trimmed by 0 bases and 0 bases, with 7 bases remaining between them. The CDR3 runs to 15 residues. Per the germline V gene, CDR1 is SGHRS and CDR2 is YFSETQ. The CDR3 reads CASSLGGFSYNEQFF. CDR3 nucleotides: TGCGCCAGCAGCTTGGGCGGCTTCTCCTACAATGAGCAGTTCTTC.

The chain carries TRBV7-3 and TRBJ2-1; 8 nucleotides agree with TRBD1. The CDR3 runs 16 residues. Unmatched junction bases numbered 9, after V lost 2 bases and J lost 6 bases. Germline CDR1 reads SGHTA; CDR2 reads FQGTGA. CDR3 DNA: TGTGCCAGCAGCTTACTGGACAGGGTTTCGAGCAATGAGCAGTTCTTC. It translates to CASSLLDRVSSNEQFF.

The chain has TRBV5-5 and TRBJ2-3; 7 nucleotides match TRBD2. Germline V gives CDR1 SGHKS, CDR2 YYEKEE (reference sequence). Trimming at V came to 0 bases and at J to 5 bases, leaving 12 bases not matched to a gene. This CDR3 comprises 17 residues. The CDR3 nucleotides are TGTGCCAGCAGCTTGGGAAACCCTAGCGGAAGGGTAGATACGCAGTATTTT. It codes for CASSLGNPSGRVDTQYF.

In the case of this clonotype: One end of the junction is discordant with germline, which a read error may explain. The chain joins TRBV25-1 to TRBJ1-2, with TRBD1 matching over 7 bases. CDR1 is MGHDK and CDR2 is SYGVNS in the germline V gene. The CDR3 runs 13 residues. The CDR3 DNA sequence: TGTGCCAGCCTACAGGGGAAGGGTTATGGCCACACCTTC. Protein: CASLQGKGYGHTF.

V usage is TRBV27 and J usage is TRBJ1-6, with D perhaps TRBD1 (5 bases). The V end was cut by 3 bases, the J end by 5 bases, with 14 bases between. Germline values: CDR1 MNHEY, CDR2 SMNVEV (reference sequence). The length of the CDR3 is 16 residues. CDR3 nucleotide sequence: TGTGCCAGCAGTTTTTCCAGCCGGGGGGATAATTCACCCCTCCACTTT. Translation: CASSFSSRGDNSPLHF.

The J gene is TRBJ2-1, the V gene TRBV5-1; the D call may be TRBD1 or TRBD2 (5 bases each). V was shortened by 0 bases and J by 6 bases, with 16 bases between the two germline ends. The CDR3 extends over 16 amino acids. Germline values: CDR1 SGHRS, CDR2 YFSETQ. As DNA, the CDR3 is TGCGCCAGCAGCTTGGTAACCAGCGGCAGGGCCAATGAGCAGTTCTTC. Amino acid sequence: CASSLVTSGRANEQFF.

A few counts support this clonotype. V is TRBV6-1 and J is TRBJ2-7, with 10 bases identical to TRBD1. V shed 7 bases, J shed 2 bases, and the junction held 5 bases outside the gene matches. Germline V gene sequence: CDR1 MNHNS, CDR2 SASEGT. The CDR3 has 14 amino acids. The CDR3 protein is CASKTGTGAYEQYF. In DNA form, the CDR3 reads TGTGCCAGCAAAACCGGGACAGGGGCCTACGAGCAGTACTTC.

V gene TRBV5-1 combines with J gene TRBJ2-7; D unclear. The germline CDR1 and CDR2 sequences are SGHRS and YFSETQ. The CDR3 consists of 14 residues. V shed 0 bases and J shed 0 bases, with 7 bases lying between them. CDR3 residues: CASSLEGISYEQYF. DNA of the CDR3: TGCGCCAGCAGCTTGGAAGGGATCTCCTACGAGCAGTACTTC.

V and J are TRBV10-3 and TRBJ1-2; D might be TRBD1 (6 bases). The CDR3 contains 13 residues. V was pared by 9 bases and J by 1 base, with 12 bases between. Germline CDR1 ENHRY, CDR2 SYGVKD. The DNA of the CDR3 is TGTGCCATAACCAGGGGCAATAACTATGGCTACACCTTC. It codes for CAITRGNNYGYTF.

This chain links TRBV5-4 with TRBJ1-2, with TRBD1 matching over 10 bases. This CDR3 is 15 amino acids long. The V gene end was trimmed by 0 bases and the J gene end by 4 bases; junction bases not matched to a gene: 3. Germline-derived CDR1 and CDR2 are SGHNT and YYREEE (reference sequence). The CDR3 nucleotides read TGTGCCAGCAGCTTGGGACAGGGGGCTCGCTATGGCTACACCTTC. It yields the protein CASSLGQGARYGYTF.